The clone carrying this T cell receptor beta chain was observed a handful of times. Its specificity is not known. This CDR3 comprises 13 residues. The trim removed 11 bases at V and 5 bases at J, leaving 8 bases unmatched. Germline CDR1 is ENHRY and CDR2 is SYGVKD. This entry comes from a study of regulatory T cells in long-lasting Graves disease. Notes on the study in general: Thyroid tissue went unexamined; only peripheral blood was analyzed.

Time point defined: newly diagnosed GD, antithyroid drugs for less than 3 months. PBMC RNA served as the TCR library source. Graves' disease diagnoses used American Thyroid Association guidelines. Relying on iRepertoire HTBI primers and Arm-PCR of CDR3 regions, the team built TCR beta libraries. TCRdb recomputed calls from the multiplex PCR reads with MiXCR, one row per CDR3 protein. The sample comprises 380,000 or so distinct CDR3 sequences, 16% of which are singletons, and around 20% rests with the top ten. These same records also appear under a second study, on T cells in Graves' hyperthyroidism and ophthalmopathy. From that paper: Diagnosis rested on symptoms, serum thyroxine and TRAb, thyroid ultrasound, and orbital computed tomography. First-round RT-PCR of the TCR CDR3 relied on the HTBI primer set.

The sample was peripheral blood mononuclear cells (PBMCs), taken at new diagnosis, from a patient treated with antithyroid drugs. The receptor was isolated from a woman aged 18-29 years with Graves disease. The chain carries TRBV10-3 and TRBJ2-7, with TRBD1 identical over 11 bases. CDR3 sequence (DNA): TGTGCCTACCCCGGGACAGGGGGGGACGAGCAGTACTTC. Its protein product is CAYPGTGGDEQYF.